The sequence of this T cell receptor (beta chain) was determined in a study of response to subunit inactivated influenza vaccine. Notes on this clonotype: A much more abundant neighbour one base away suggests this may be a read error.

CDR3 length equals 14 residues. With V trimmed by 10 bases and J by 7 bases, 15 bases remained unmatched. CDR1 is MNHNS, CDR2 SASEGT, per germline. TCRdb reanalysed the RT-PCR reads using MiXCR and keeps one entry per CDR3 protein. This repertoire shows about 170,000 distinct CDR3 sequences, 9.5% to 12% found once; its top ten account for 35% to 40%. The gene calls are TRBV6-1 and TRBJ1-2, with 7 bases identical to TRBD1. The receptor comes from a man between 50 and 75 years old who received an inactivated influenza vaccine. Specimen: CD8+ T cells sorted from PBMCs, collected less than 30 months after vaccination. CDR3 region: CATNPPVQGFGYTF. The CDR3 DNA is TGTGCCACCAACCCTCCGGTACAGGGGTTTGGCTACACCTTC.